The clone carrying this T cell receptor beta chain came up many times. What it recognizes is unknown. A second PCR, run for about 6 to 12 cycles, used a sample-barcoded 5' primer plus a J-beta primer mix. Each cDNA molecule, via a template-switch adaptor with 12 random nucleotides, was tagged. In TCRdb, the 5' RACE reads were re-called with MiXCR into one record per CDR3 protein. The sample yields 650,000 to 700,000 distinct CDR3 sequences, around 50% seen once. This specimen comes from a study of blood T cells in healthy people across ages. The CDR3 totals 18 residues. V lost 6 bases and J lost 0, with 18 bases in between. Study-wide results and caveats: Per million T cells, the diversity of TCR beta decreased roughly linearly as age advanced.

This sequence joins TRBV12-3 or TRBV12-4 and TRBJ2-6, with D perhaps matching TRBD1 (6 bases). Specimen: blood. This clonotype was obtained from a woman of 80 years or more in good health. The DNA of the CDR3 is TGTGCCAGCAGCTCGCGGACAGCCACCTACTCTGGGGCCAACGTCCTGACTTTC. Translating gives CASSSRTATYSGANVLTF.